Listed below are T cell receptor beta chains from one sample, sequenced in a study of beta chain features in type 1 diabetes. Clones were read by immunoSEQ multiplex PCR, and TCRdb kept only the in-frame ones, dropping some. The sample lists about 160,000 clones, 10% to 13% occurring once. The source material was central memory CD4+ T cells from blood. The receptors originated from a young man with type 1 diabetes. Both conserved end residues are part of each CDR3. The order of the fields is V gene, clone size, J gene, D gene, CDR3 DNA, CDR3 protein. A D gene is named only where the DNA matches it firmly. Expanded clones get a size class; other rows say once, few or many, or leave the size out.

V: TRBV5-1
size: few
J: TRBJ1-1
D: NA
DNA: TGCGCCAGCAGCTTGAACCTCATCGGGGGCACTGAAGCTTTCTTT
CDR3: CASSLNLIGGTEAFF

V: TRBV4-2
size: many
J: TRBJ1-1
D: TRBD1
DNA: TGTGCCAGCAGGTTTGACAGGGACACTGAAGCTTTCTTT
CDR3: CASRFDRDTEAFF

V: TRBV6-5
size: NA
J: TRBJ2-7
D: TRBD1
DNA: TGTGCCAGCAGTTCCCCCGGGACAGGGATCTACGAGCAGTACTTC
CDR3: CASSSPGTGIYEQYF

V: TRBV28
size: NA
J: TRBJ2-4
D: NA
DNA: TGTGCCAGCAGGTCCCCGTCTTACAGTTACATTCAGTACTTC
CDR3: CASRSPSYSYIQYF

V: TRBV29-1
size: NA
J: TRBJ2-1
D: TRBD2
DNA: TGCAGCGTTGAAGGGACTAGCGGGCTCCTTAATGAGCAGTTCTTC
CDR3: CSVEGTSGLLNEQFF

V: TRBV18
size: NA
J: TRBJ2-7
D: TRBD1
DNA: TGTGCCAGCTCACCCCAGGACAGGGTACAGTACTTC
CDR3: CASSPQDRVQYF

V: TRBV28
size: NA
J: TRBJ2-7
D: NA
DNA: TGTGCCAGCAGTTTACAGGGGTACGAGCAGTACTTC
CDR3: CASSLQGYEQYF

V: TRBV25-1
size: few
J: TRBJ2-3
D: NA
DNA: TGTGCCAGCAGTGTGGTGGGGAGCCGAGATACGCAGTATTTT
CDR3: CASSVVGSRDTQYF

V: TRBV4-3
size: NA
J: TRBJ1-1
D: NA
DNA: TGCGCCAGCAGCCAAGAGGGCCACGGGAACACTGAAGCTTTCTTT
CDR3: CASSQEGHGNTEAFF

V: TRBV5-1
size: few
J: TRBJ2-2
D: TRBD2
DNA: TGCGCCAGCAGCTTTCCAACTAGCGCCGGCTTGACCGGGGAGCTGTTTTTT
CDR3: CASSFPTSAGLTGELFF

V: TRBV28
size: NA
J: TRBJ1-1
D: NA
DNA: TGTGCCAGCAGTTTCCTCGACAGATTGAACACTGAAGCTTTCTTT
CDR3: CASSFLDRLNTEAFF

V: TRBV18
size: NA
J: TRBJ1-2
D: NA
DNA: TGTGCCAGCTCACCACGGTCAGGGGACTATGGCTACACCTTC
CDR3: CASSPRSGDYGYTF

V: TRBV5-4
size: few
J: TRBJ1-4
D: TRBD1
DNA: TGTGCCAGCAGCAACCGGGACAGAACTAATGAAAAACTGTTTTTT
CDR3: CASSNRDRTNEKLFF

V: TRBV6-1
size: NA
J: TRBJ2-6
D: NA
DNA: TGTGCCAGCAGTGTGAGTGGGGCCAACGTCCTGACTTTC
CDR3: CASSVSGANVLTF

V: TRBV7-7
size: NA
J: TRBJ2-5
D: NA
DNA: TGTGCTAGCAGCCCGGACTCTCAAGAGACCCAGTACTTC
CDR3: CASSPDSQETQYF

V: TRBV4-1
size: few
J: TRBJ2-7
D: NA
DNA: TGCGCCAGCAGCCAAGAGTTGGTACTAGCCATGGACGAGCAGTACTTC
CDR3: CASSQELVLAMDEQYF

V: TRBV28
size: NA
J: TRBJ2-2
D: TRBD1
DNA: TGTGCCAGCAGTTTATTCTCCGGGACAGGGTACACCGGGGAGCTATTTTTT
CDR3: CASSLFSGTGYTGELFF

V: TRBV4-2
size: NA
J: TRBJ2-3
D: TRBD2
DNA: TGTGCCAGCAGCCGGGGGGTAGCGGGAGTGGGAGATACGCAGTATTTT
CDR3: CASSRGVAGVGDTQYF

V: TRBV18
size: NA
J: TRBJ1-5
D: NA
DNA: TGTGCCAGCTCCGGTGTCGATCAGCCCCAGCATTTT
CDR3: CASSGVDQPQHF

V: TRBV28
size: few
J: TRBJ2-5
D: NA
DNA: TGTGCCAGCAGCCCTACGTGGGCAAAAGAGACCCAGTACTTC
CDR3: CASSPTWAKETQYF

V: TRBV10-3
size: NA
J: TRBJ2-7
D: TRBD2
DNA: TGTGCCATCAGCGGACTAGCCGACGAGCAGTACTTC
CDR3: CAISGLADEQYF

V: TRBV30
size: few
J: TRBJ2-2
D: NA
DNA: TGTGCCTGGAGTGTACTGGCGGGACGAGGGGAGCTGTTTTTT
CDR3: CAWSVLAGRGELFF

V: TRBV28
size: NA
J: TRBJ1-4
D: TRBD1
DNA: TGTGCCAGCAGCTTGGGGACAGGGGGGCGTGAAAAACTGTTTTTT
CDR3: CASSLGTGGREKLFF

V: TRBV7-3
size: NA
J: TRBJ2-5
D: NA
DNA: TGTGCCAGCAGCTTAAGTGCTAGCGCCGAGACCCAGTACTTC
CDR3: CASSLSASAETQYF

V: TRBV28
size: many
J: TRBJ1-1
D: TRBD1
DNA: TGTGCCAGCAGTCTCTGGGACAGAAACACTGAAGCTTTCTTT
CDR3: CASSLWDRNTEAFF

V: TRBV28
size: few
J: TRBJ2-3
D: TRBD2
DNA: TGTGCCAGCAAGGGGACTATGTACACAGATACGCAGTATTTT
CDR3: CASKGTMYTDTQYF

V: TRBV7-2
size: few
J: TRBJ1-4
D: NA
DNA: TGTGCCAGCAGCCCACGACAGGTTTCAACTAATGAAAAACTGTTTTTT
CDR3: CASSPRQVSTNEKLFF

V: TRBV11-3
size: few
J: TRBJ2-1
D: TRBD2
DNA: TGTGCCAGCAGCTTAAGCGGGGGAGGCTCCTACAATGAGCAGTTCTTC
CDR3: CASSLSGGGSYNEQFF

V: TRBV5-1
size: few
J: TRBJ2-7
D: TRBD1
DNA: TGCGCCAGCAGCTCCCGGGACAGGGTCCACGAGCAGTACTTC
CDR3: CASSSRDRVHEQYF

V: TRBV6-1
size: NA
J: TRBJ1-3
D: NA
DNA: TGTGCCAGCAGTAGTCCTGCGGCCTTTGGAAACACCATATATTTT
CDR3: CASSSPAAFGNTIYF

V: TRBV4-2
size: few
J: TRBJ2-1
D: NA
DNA: TGTGCCAGCAGCCAGGATCCGGGACTCCAGAGGTTCTTC
CDR3: CASSQDPGLQRFF

V: TRBV5-6
size: few
J: TRBJ1-2
D: TRBD1
DNA: TGTGCCAGCAGCCACGGGACAGCCGCTAACTATGGCTACACCTTC
CDR3: CASSHGTAANYGYTF

V: TRBV6-5
size: NA
J: TRBJ2-3
D: NA
DNA: TGTGCCAGCAGTGAATTCCTTCAGACGCAGTATTTT
CDR3: CASSEFLQTQYF

V: TRBV5-1
size: few
J: TRBJ2-5
D: TRBD1
DNA: TGCGCCAGCAGCGCCTCAGGGGGCGAGACCCAGTACTTC
CDR3: CASSASGGETQYF

V: TRBV18
size: NA
J: TRBJ1-2
D: NA
DNA: TGTGCCAGCTCACCTTCTGCCAGGGGATATGGCTACACCTTC
CDR3: CASSPSARGYGYTF

V: TRBV4-2
size: NA
J: TRBJ2-5
D: NA
DNA: TGTGCCAGCAGCCAAGGGACACCTGACGGGACCCAGTACTTC
CDR3: CASSQGTPDGTQYF

V: TRBV30
size: NA
J: TRBJ2-6
D: TRBD2
DNA: TGTGCCTGGAGTTCTGGGGGAAGCGGGAGTTCTGGGGCCAACGTCCTGACTTTC
CDR3: CAWSSGGSGSSGANVLTF

V: TRBV7-9
size: NA
J: TRBJ2-7
D: NA
DNA: TGTGCCAGCAGCTTATCTGCAGGGGCCTACGAGCAGTACTTC
CDR3: CASSLSAGAYEQYF

V: TRBV7-8
size: NA
J: TRBJ1-4
D: NA
DNA: TGTGCCAGCAGCCTCGGACAGTTTCTAACTAATGAAAAACTGTTTTTT
CDR3: CASSLGQFLTNEKLFF

V: TRBV20-1
size: few
J: TRBJ1-1
D: NA
DNA: TGCAGTGCTCAGGCCCACACTGAAGCTTTCTTT
CDR3: CSAQAHTEAFF

V: TRBV5-1
size: NA
J: TRBJ2-3
D: NA
DNA: TGCGCCAGCAGCCTTCAGGCACCCAGCACAGATACGCAGTATTTT
CDR3: CASSLQAPSTDTQYF

V: TRBV7-9
size: NA
J: TRBJ1-5
D: NA
DNA: TGTGCCAGCAGCTTAGACCGCGGGGATCAGCCCCAGCATTTT
CDR3: CASSLDRGDQPQHF

V: TRBV4-2
size: few
J: TRBJ2-7
D: NA
DNA: TGTGCCAGCAGCCAAGAAGCCTTATCCTACGAGCAGTACTTC
CDR3: CASSQEALSYEQYF

V: TRBV18
size: NA
J: TRBJ2-7
D: NA
DNA: TGTGCCAGCTCACTGTCGGGGAAGAACGAGCAGTACTTC
CDR3: CASSLSGKNEQYF

V: TRBV18
size: NA
J: TRBJ2-1
D: TRBD1
DNA: TGTGCCAGCTCACCGAAGGGACAGGGTGGATCGTCCTACAATGAGCAGTTCTTC
CDR3: CASSPKGQGGSSYNEQFF

V: TRBV6-6
size: NA
J: TRBJ1-5
D: NA
DNA: TGTGCCAGCAGTGTTCAGTTCAATCAGCCCCAGCATTTT
CDR3: CASSVQFNQPQHF

V: TRBV5-1
size: NA
J: TRBJ1-1
D: NA
DNA: TGCGCCAGCAGCCCCATCACCGATGGGGCCGAAGCTTTCTTT
CDR3: CASSPITDGAEAFF

V: TRBV7-9
size: NA
J: TRBJ1-1
D: NA
DNA: TGTGCCAGCAGCCCTGGACAGACTGAGGGAACTGAAGCTTTCTTT
CDR3: CASSPGQTEGTEAFF

V: TRBV4-2
size: few
J: TRBJ2-1
D: TRBD2
DNA: TGTGCCAGCAGCCGAGGGACTAGCGGGAGTAATGAGCAGTTCTTC
CDR3: CASSRGTSGSNEQFF

V: TRBV7-2
size: few
J: TRBJ2-5
D: NA
DNA: TGTGCCAGCAGCCGGGATAGAGGAGAGACCCAGTACTTC
CDR3: CASSRDRGETQYF

V: TRBV29-1
size: few
J: TRBJ2-4
D: NA
DNA: TGCAGCGTTGAAGTCGGGCAGGGAGGAGACATTCAGTACTTC
CDR3: CSVEVGQGGDIQYF

V: TRBV14
size: many
J: TRBJ1-2
D: NA
DNA: TGTGCCAGCAGTCCCGACTCGAGCTATGGCTACACCTTC
CDR3: CASSPDSSYGYTF

V: TRBV7-9
size: few
J: TRBJ2-3
D: NA
DNA: TGTGCCAGCAGCTTAGACAGTTACACAGATACGCAGTATTTT
CDR3: CASSLDSYTDTQYF

V: TRBV7-2
size: few
J: TRBJ2-5
D: NA
DNA: TGTGCCAGCAGCCGCCGGGACTTAGAGACCCAGTACTTC
CDR3: CASSRRDLETQYF

V: TRBV6-5
size: few
J: TRBJ2-7
D: TRBD1
DNA: TGTGCCAGCAGTTACTCCATGACAGGGGGAGAGCAGTACTTC
CDR3: CASSYSMTGGEQYF

V: TRBV27
size: NA
J: TRBJ1-2
D: NA
DNA: TGTGCCAGCAGCCTCCTAACCCCAACGCGGCCCTATGGCTACACCTTC
CDR3: CASSLLTPTRPYGYTF

V: TRBV5-4
size: NA
J: TRBJ1-2
D: TRBD1
DNA: TGTGCCAGCAGCGTCTCAGGGGGATTGAACTATGGCTACACCTTC
CDR3: CASSVSGGLNYGYTF

V: TRBV7-2
size: NA
J: TRBJ1-4
D: NA
DNA: TGTGCCAGCAGGCTTCAGGTTGCAACTAATGAAAAACTGTTTTTT
CDR3: CASRLQVATNEKLFF